This T cell receptor (beta chain) was found in a study of type 1 regulatory T cells. Across the study: This in vitro CD4 product, T-allo10, is enriched for Tr1 cells and alloantigen-specific. General study results and limits: Compared with non-Tr1 cells, Tr1 cells showed a narrower TCR repertoire.

TCRdb ran MiXCR on the reads and lists one entry per CDR3 protein. Found here are about 71,000 distinct CDR3 sequences, under 25% of them singletons; the top ten hold roughly 8%. About this clonotype: Its antigen remains unidentified.

V was shortened by 6 bases and J by 5 bases, with 13 bases between the two germline ends. The CDR3 spans 13 residues. CDR1 is MNHEY, CDR2 SVGEGT, per germline. The sequenced material came from cultured type 1 regulatory T (Tr1) cells, either the whole culture or a sorted fraction (not recorded which). The chain links TRBV6-2 or TRBV6-3 to TRBJ1-1, with TRBD1 as a possible D gene (5 bases). The receptor's source is a human donor in good health. The DNA of the CDR3 is TGTGCCAGCAGCCGGCCGGGGGGAACTGAAGCTTTCTTT. Translation: CASSRPGGTEAFF.